The 17 T cell receptor beta chains below were found in one sample sequenced in a study of blood T cell repertoires in COVID-19. Sequencing used immunoSEQ multiplex PCR; TCRdb keeps in-frame clones, though not all of them. The sample carries around 100,000 clones, approximately 80% recorded once. Source material: peripheral blood. Receptors were obtained from a woman aged 40 to 50 with acute or convalescent COVID-19.

CDR3 sequence reads: CASSVKGVNAYEQYF. CDR3 coding DNA: TGTGCCAGCAGTGTCAAAGGGGTGAACGCCTACGAGCAGTACTTC. The genes are TRBV2 and TRBJ2-7; D may be TRBD1 (5 bases). Per germline, CDR1 SNHLY and CDR2 FYNNEI. The CDR3 covers 15 residues. Trimming shortened V by 4 bases and J by 2 bases, and 15 bases separated the two germline ends.

The CDR3 reads CASRPGGDTEAFF. The DNA for the CDR3 is TGTGCCAGCAGACCCGGGGGGGACACTGAAGCTTTCTTT. V gene TRBV12-3 or TRBV12-4 combines with J gene TRBJ1-1, with D maybe TRBD1 (5 bases). Trimming cost V 6 bases and J 3 bases, with 11 bases left between them. There are 13 residues in the CDR3.

The genes are TRBV30 and TRBJ1-2; no firm D call. Germline V lookup: CDR1 GTSNPN, CDR2 SVGIG (reference sequence). With 1 base removed from V and 4 bases from J, the gap between germline ends came to 10 bases. This CDR3 is 13 amino acids long. The CDR3: CAWSASLSYGYTF. The CDR3 DNA reads TGTGCCTGGAGTGCCTCCCTCTCCTATGGCTACACCTTC.

The V and J genes are TRBV7-2 and TRBJ2-1; perhaps TRBD1 as D (5 bases). CDR3 length: 13 residues. In germline, CDR1 is SGHTA, CDR2 FQGNSA. Trimming pared 5 bases from V and 6 bases from J, leaving 11 bases between. The DNA for the CDR3 is TGTGCCAGCAGCCAGGGTACTCTCAATGAGCAGTTCTTC. This translates into CASSQGTLNEQFF.

This clone appeared a single time. The gene calls are TRBV14 and TRBJ1-2, with TRBD1 identical over 7 bases. The length of the CDR3 is 14 residues. CDR1 SGHDN and CDR2 FVKESK come from the germline V gene. Trimming removed 4 bases from V and 1 base from J; junction bases left unmatched: 3. The CDR3 sequence is CASSPGQLNYGYTF. CDR3 coding DNA: TGTGCCAGCAGCCCGGGACAGCTTAACTATGGCTACACCTTC.

DNA for the CDR3: TGTGCCAGCAGCCAAGCGTCCAATGAGCAGTTCTTC. Translation gives CASSQASNEQFF. The V call is TRBV3-1 (or the pseudogene TRBV3-2), the J call TRBJ2-1; D remains ambiguous. The CDR3 is 12 amino acids. Germline V gene sequence: CDR1 LGHDT, CDR2 YNNKEL (reference sequence). Trimming shortened V by 1 base and J by 6 bases, and 4 bases separated the two germline ends.

The chain links TRBV12-3 or TRBV12-4 to TRBJ1-2, with D possibly being TRBD1 (6 bases). This CDR3 has 13 amino acids. Trimming shortened V by 6 bases and J by 7 bases, and 15 bases separated the two germline ends. For the CDR3, the DNA is TGTGCCAGCAGCTTCGGGGGGGCGCGTGGCTACACCTTC. Amino acids: CASSFGGARGYTF.

The rearrangement uses TRBV5-1 and TRBJ1-1; D call uncertain. Trimming removed 5 bases at V and 0 bases at J, with 14 bases between. CDR3 length equals 15 residues. Germline CDR1 reads SGHRS; CDR2 reads YFSETQ. The CDR3 region is CASSKVSGMNTEAFF. CDR3 DNA: TGCGCCAGCAGTAAAGTCTCAGGCATGAACACTGAAGCTTTCTTT.

This clone was observed a few times. Distinct nucleotide sequences in the sample also encode this CDR3. The CDR3 coding sequence is TGTGCCAGCAGGACAGGGGGCTCTGGGGCCAACGTCCTGACTTTC. It encodes CASRTGGSGANVLTF. The chain employs TRBV6-5 and TRBJ2-6; 9 bases are shared with TRBD1. The V and J ends lost 6 bases and 0 bases, in that order; junction bases with no gene match: 0. The length of the CDR3 is 15 residues. Germline-derived CDR1 and CDR2 are MNHEY and SVGAGI.

The chain combines TRBV7-3 with TRBJ2-1; 8 nucleotides match TRBD2. CDR3 length: 16 residues. The J segment lost 1 base and the V segment lost 5 bases, leaving 7 bases of the junction unmatched. Germline V lookup: CDR1 SGHTA, CDR2 FQGTGA. Here the CDR3 reads CASSPLGGGSYNEQFF. The CDR3 DNA is TGTGCCAGCAGCCCCCTCGGGGGGGGTTCCTACAATGAGCAGTTCTTC.

The chain combines TRBV2 with TRBJ1-1; no clear D. Germline CDR1 is SNHLY and CDR2 is FYNNEI. Trimming removed 5 bases from V and 4 bases from J, with 11 bases in between. The CDR3 is made up of 13 amino acids. The CDR3: CASSPIGSTEAFF. DNA of the CDR3: TGTGCCAGCAGTCCCATTGGTAGCACTGAAGCTTTCTTT. The entire variable domain, with the rest obtained from reference TRBV2 and TRBJ1-1, is as follows: EPEVTQTPSHQVTQMGQEVILRCVPISNHLYFYWYRQILGQKVEFLVSFYNNEISEKSEIFDDQFSVERPDGSNFTLKIRSTKLEDSAMYFCASSPIGSTEAFFGQGTRLTVV.

The DNA of the CDR3 is TGCGCCAGCAGCTCGACCTTGACACATCTTGGTACTGAAGCTTTCTTT. Amino acid sequence: CASSSTLTHLGTEAFF. The V gene is TRBV5-1, the J gene TRBJ1-1; D not resolved. The CDR3 covers 16 residues. V lost 3 bases and J lost 5, with 20 bases in between. Germline CDR1 SGHRS, CDR2 YFSETQ.

V and J are TRBV27 and TRBJ2-2; possibly TRBD1 for D (5 bases). Germline V gives CDR1 MNHEY, CDR2 SMNVEV (reference sequence). Trimming removed 2 bases at V and 10 bases at J, with 11 bases between. The CDR3 is 13 residues long. The DNA for the CDR3 is TGTGCCAGCAGTTTAGGAGACAGCTCGGAGCTGTTTTTT. This translates into CASSLGDSSELFF.

The CDR3 protein is CASSPNPEAFF. The CDR3 nucleotides read TGTGCCAGCAGTCCCAATCCTGAAGCTTTCTTT. The J gene is TRBJ1-1, the V gene TRBV6-6; no clear D gene. The V end lost 5 bases, the J end lost 6 bases, and 7 bases lay between the germline ends. Germline-derived CDR1 and CDR2 are MNHNY and SVGAGI (reference sequence). CDR3 length: 11 amino acids.

V usage is TRBV30 and J usage is TRBJ2-7, with D possibly TRBD2 on 5 matching bases. Trimming pared 0 bases from V and 5 bases from J, leaving 14 bases between. This CDR3 is built from 14 residues. Per germline, CDR1 GTSNPN and CDR2 SVGIG (reference sequence). The CDR3: CAWSVRGSWNEQYF. The CDR3 coding sequence is TGTGCCTGGAGTGTACGGGGAAGTTGGAACGAGCAGTACTTC.

V and J are TRBV18 and TRBJ2-5; D unclear. Trimming stripped 1 base from V and 3 bases from J, with 3 bases between. CDR1 is KGHSH and CDR2 is LQKENI in the germline V gene. CDR3 size: 12 residues. As DNA, the CDR3 is TGTGCCAGCTCACCACTAAAAGAGACCCAGTACTTC. It yields the protein CASSPLKETQYF.

The chain links TRBV3-1 (or the pseudogene TRBV3-2) to TRBJ1-5; D uncertain. Per germline, CDR1 LGHDT and CDR2 YNNKEL (reference sequence). This CDR3 has 13 residues. Trimming cost V 4 bases and J 5 bases, with 9 bases left between them. The CDR3 loop reads CASSLNRDQPQHF. CDR3 DNA sequence: TGTGCCAGCAGCCTAAACAGAGATCAGCCCCAGCATTTT.